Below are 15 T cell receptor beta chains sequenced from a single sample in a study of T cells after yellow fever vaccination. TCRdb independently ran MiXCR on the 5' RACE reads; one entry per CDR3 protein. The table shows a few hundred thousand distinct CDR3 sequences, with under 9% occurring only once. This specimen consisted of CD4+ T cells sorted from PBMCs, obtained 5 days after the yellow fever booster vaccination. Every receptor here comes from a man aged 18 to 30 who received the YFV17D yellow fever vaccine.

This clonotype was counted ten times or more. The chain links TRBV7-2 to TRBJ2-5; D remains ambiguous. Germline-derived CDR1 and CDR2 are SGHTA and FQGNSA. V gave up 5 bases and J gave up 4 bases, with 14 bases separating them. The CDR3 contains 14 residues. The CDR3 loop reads CASSTRTQSETQYF. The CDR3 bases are TGTGCCAGCAGCACCCGTACTCAGTCAGAGACCCAGTACTTC.

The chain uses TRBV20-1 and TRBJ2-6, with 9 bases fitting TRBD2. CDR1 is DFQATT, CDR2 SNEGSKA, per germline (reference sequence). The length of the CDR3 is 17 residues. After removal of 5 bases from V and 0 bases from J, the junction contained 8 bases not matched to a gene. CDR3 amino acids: CSAGDLRGGSGANVLTF. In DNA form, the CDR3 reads TGCAGTGCTGGGGATTTGCGGGGGGGCTCTGGGGCCAACGTCCTGACTTTC.

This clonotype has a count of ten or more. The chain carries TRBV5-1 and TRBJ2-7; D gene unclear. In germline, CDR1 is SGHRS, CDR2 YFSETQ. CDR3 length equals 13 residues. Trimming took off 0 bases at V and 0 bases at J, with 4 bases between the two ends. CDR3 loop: CASSLGSSYEQYF. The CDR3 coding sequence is TGCGCCAGCAGCTTGGGCAGCTCCTACGAGCAGTACTTC.

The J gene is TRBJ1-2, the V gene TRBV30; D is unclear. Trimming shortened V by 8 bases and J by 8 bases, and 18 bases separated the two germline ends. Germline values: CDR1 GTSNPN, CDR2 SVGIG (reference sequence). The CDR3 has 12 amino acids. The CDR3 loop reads CARQKDGGGYTF. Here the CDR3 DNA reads TGTGCCCGGCAGAAGGACGGAGGGGGCTACACCTTC.

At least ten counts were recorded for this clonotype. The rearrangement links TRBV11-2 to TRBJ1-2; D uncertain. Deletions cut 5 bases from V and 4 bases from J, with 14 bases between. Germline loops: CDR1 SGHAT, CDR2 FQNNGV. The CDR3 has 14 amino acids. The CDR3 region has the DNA TGTGCCAGCAGCCCCCTCGGGTATGGCTATGGCTACACCTTC. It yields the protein CASSPLGYGYGYTF.

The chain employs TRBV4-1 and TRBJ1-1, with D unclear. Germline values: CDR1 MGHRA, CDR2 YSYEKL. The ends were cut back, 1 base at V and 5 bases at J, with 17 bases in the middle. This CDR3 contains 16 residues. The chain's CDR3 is CASSQGHSGRWTEAFF. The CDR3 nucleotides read TGCGCCAGCAGCCAAGGACACTCCGGGAGGTGGACTGAAGCTTTCTTT.

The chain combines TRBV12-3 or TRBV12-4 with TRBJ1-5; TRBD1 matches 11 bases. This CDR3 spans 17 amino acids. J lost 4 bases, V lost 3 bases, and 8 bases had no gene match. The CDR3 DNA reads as TGTGCCAGCAGTTTCCTGCGGACAGGGGGCTCTAATCAGCCCCAGCATTTT. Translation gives CASSFLRTGGSNQPQHF.

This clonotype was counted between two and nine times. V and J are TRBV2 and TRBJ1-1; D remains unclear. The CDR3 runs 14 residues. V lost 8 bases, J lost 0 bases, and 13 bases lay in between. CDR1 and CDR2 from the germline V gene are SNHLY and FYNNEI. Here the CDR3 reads CASSLTYMNTEAFF. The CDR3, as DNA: TGTGCCAGCTCGTTAACTTATATGAACACTGAAGCTTTCTTT.

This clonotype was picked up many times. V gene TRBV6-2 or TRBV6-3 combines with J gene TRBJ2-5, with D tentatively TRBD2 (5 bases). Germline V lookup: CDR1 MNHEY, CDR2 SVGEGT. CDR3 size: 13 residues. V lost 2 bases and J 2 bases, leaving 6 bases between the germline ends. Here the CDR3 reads CASSYGLQETQYF. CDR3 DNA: TGTGCCAGCAGTTACGGACTTCAAGAGACCCAGTACTTC.

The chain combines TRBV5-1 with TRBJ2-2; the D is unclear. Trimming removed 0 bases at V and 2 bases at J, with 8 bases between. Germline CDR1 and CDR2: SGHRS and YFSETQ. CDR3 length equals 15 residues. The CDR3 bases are TGCGCCAGCAGCTTGGGGGAAGCAAACACCGGGGAGCTGTTTTTT. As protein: CASSLGEANTGELFF. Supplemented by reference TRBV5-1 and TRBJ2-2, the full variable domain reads KAGVTQTPRYLIKTRGQQVTLSCSPISGHRSVSWYQQTPGQGLQFLFEYFSETQRNKGNFPGRFSGRQFSNSRSEMNVSTLELGDSALYLCASSLGEANTGELFFGEGSRLTVL.

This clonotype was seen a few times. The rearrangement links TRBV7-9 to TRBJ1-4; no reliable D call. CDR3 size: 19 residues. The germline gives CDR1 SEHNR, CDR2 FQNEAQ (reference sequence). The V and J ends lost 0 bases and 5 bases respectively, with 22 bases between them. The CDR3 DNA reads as TGTGCCAGCAGCTTAGCGCTCACGGCCGTCGGGATGCGAAATGAAAAACTGTTTTTT. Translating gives CASSLALTAVGMRNEKLFF.

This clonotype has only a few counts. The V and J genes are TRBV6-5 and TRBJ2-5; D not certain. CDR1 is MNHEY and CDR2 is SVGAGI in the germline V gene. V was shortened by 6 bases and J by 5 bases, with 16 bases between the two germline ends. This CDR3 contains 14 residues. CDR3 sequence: CASSSRKHAETQYF. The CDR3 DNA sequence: TGTGCCAGCAGCTCAAGAAAGCATGCGGAGACCCAGTACTTC.

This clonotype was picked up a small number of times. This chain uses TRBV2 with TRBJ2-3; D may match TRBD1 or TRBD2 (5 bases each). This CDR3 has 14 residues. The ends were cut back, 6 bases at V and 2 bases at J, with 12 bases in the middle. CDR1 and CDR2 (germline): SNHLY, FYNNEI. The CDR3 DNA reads TGTGCCAGCAGCTACGGGACCCCCACAGATACGCAGTATTTT. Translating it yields CASSYGTPTDTQYF.

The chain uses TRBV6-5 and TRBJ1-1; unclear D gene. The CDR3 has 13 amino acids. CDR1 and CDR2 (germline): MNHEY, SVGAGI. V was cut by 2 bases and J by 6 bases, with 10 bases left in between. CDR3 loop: CASSYTKLAEAFF. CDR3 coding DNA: TGTGCCAGCAGTTACACAAAACTAGCTGAAGCTTTCTTT.

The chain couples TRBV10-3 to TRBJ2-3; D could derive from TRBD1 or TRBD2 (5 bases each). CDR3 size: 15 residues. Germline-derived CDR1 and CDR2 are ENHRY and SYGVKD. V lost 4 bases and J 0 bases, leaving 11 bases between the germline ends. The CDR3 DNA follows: TGTGCCATCAGTGTGAGGGGCTCTAGCACAGATACGCAGTATTTT. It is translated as CAISVRGSSTDTQYF.